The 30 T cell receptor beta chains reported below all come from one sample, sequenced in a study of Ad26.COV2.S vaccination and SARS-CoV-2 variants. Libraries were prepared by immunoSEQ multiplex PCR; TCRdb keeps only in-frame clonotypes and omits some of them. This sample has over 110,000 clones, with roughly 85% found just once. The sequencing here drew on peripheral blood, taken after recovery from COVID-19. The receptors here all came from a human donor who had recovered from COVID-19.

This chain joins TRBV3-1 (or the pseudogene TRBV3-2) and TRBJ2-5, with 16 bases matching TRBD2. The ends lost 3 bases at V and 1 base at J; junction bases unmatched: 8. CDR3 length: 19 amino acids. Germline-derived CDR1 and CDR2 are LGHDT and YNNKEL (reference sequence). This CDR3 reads CASSQGLAGGRGAQETQYF. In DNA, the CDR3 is TGTGCCAGCAGCCAGGGACTAGCGGGGGGGCGCGGGGCCCAAGAGACCCAGTACTTC.

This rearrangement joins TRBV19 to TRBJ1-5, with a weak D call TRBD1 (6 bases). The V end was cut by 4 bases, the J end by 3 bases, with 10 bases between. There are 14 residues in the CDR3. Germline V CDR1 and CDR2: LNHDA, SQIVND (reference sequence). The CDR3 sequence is CASSTDRLNQPQHF. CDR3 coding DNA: TGTGCCAGTAGTACCGACAGGCTCAATCAGCCCCAGCATTTT.

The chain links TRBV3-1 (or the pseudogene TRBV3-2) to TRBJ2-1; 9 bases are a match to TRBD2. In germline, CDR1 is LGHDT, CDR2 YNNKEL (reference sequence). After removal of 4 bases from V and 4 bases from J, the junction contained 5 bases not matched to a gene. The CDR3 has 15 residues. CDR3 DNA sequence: TGTGCCAGCAGCCCGAGACTAGCGGCATACAATGAGCAGTTCTTC. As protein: CASSPRLAAYNEQFF.

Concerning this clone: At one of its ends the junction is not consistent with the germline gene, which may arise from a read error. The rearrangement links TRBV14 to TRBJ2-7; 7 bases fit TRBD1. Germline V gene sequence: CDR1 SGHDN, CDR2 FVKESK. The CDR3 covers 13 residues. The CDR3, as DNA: TGTGCCAGCAGCCAATCAATTGGGGTGACAGGGAACTTC. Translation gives CASSQSIGVTGNF.

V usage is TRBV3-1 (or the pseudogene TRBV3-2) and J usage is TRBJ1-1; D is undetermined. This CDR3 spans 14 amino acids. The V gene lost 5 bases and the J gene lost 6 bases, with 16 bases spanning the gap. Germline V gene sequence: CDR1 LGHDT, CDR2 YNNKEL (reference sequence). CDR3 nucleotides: TGTGCCAGCAGCGCTACAGTGAGCCGATCTGAAGCTTTCTTT. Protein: CASSATVSRSEAFF.

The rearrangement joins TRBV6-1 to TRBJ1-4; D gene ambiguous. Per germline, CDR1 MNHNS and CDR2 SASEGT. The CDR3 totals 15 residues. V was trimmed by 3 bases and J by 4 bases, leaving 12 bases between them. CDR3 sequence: CASSDVGRVNEKLFF. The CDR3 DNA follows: TGTGCCAGCAGTGATGTAGGGAGGGTTAATGAAAAACTGTTTTTT.

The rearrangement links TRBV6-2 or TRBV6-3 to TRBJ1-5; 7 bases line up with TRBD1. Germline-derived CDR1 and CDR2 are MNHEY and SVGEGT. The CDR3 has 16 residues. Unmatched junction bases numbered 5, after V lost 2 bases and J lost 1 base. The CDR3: CASSYMVTGSNQPQHF. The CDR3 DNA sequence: TGTGCCAGCAGTTACATGGTGACAGGGAGCAATCAGCCCCAGCATTTT.

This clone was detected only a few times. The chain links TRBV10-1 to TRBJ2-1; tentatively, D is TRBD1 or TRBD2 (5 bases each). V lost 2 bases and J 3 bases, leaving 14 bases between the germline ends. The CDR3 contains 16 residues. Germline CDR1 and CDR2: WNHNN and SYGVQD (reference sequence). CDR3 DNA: TGCGCCAGCAGTGAGAGGGGTGGGGGAGACTACAATGAGCAGTTCTTC. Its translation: CASSERGGGDYNEQFF.

The DNA of the CDR3 is TGTGCCCCCCGACTAGCGGGGGGGGATGAGCAGTTCTTC. Encoded protein: CAPRLAGGDEQFF. The chain has TRBV6-4 and TRBJ2-1, with TRBD2 matching over 14 bases. The CDR3 is made up of 13 amino acids. The V and J ends lost 11 bases and 8 bases, in that order; junction bases with no gene match: 5. Looked up from germline, CDR1 is MRHNA and CDR2 is SNTAGT.

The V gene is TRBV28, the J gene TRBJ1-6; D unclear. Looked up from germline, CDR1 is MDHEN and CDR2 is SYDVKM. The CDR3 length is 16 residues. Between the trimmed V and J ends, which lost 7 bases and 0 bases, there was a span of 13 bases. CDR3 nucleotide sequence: TGTGCCAGCACCCCCGAAAGGATCTCCTATAATTCACCCCTCCACTTT. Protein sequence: CASTPERISYNSPLHF.

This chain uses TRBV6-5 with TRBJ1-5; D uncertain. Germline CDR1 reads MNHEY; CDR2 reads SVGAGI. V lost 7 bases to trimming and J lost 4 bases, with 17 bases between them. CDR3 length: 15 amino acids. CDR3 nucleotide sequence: TGTGCCAGCATCTTCGGGCAGGCGGCGAATCAGCCCCAGCATTTT. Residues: CASIFGQAANQPQHF.

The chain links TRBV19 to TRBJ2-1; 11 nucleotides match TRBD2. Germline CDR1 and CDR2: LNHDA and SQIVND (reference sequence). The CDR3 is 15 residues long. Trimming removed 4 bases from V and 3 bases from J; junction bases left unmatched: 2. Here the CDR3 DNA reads TGTGCCAGTAGTAATCTAGCGGGGGGCTACAATGAGCAGTTCTTC. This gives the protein CASSNLAGGYNEQFF.

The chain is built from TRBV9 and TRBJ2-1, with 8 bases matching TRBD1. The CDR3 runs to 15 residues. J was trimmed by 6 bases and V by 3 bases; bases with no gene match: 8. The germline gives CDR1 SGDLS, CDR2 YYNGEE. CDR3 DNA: TGTGCCAGCAGCGCCCAGGGGACAGGACGCAATGAGCAGTTCTTC. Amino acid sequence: CASSAQGTGRNEQFF.

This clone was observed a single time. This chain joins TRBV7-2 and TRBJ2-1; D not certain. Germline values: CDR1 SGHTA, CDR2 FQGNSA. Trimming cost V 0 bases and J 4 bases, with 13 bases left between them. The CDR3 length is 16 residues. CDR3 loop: CASSLALIDRYNEQFF. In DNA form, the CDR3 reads TGTGCCAGCAGCTTAGCTCTAATAGACCGATACAATGAGCAGTTCTTC.

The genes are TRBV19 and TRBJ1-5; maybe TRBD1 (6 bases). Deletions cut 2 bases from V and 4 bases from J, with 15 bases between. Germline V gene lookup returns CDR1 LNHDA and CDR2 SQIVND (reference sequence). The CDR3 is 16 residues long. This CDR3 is CASSIRGGWQNQPQHF. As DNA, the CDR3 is TGTGCCAGTAGTATACGAGGGGGGTGGCAAAATCAGCCCCAGCATTTT.

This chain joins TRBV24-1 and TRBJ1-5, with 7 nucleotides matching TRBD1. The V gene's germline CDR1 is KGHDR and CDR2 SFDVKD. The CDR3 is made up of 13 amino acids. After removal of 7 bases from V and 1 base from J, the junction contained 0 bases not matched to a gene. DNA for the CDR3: TGTGCCACCAGACAGGGGAGCAATCAGCCCCAGCATTTT. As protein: CATRQGSNQPQHF.

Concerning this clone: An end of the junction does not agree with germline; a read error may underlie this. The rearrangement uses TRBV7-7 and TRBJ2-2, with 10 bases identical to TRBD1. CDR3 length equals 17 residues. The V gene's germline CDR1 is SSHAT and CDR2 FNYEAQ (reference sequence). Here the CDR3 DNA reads TGTGCTAGCAGCTTAGTTCCGGGACAGGGGCCCACCGGGGAGCTGTTTTTT. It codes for CASSLVPGQGPTGELFF. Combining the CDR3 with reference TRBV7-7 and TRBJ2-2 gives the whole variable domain GAGVSQSPRYKVTKRGQDVTLRCDPISSHATLYWYQQALGQGPEFLTYFNYEAQPDKSGLPSDRFSAERPEGSISTLTIQRTEQRDSAMYRCASSLVPGQGPTGELFFGEGSRLTVL.

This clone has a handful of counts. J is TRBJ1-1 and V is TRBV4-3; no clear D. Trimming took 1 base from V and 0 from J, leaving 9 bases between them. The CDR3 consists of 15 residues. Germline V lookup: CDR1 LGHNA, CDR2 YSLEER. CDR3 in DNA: TGCGCCAGCAGCCAAGGGGCGGAAATGAACACTGAAGCTTTCTTT. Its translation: CASSQGAEMNTEAFF.

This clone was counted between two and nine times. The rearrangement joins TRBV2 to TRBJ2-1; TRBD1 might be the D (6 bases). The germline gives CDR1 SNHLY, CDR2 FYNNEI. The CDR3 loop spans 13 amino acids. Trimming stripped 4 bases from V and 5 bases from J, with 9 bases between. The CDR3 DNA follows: TGTGCCAGCAGTGTTCAGGGGCACAATGAGCAGTTCTTC. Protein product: CASSVQGHNEQFF.

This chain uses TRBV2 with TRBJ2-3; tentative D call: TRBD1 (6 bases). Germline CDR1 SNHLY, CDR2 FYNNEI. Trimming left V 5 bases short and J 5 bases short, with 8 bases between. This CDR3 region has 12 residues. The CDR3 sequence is CASSLQGDTQYF. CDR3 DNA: TGTGCCAGCAGTTTACAGGGAGATACGCAGTATTTT.

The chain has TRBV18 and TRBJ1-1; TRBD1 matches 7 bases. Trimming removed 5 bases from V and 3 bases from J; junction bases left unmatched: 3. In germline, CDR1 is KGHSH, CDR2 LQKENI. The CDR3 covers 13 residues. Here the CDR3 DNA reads TGTGCCAGCTCAGGGGACAGCCACACTGAAGCTTTCTTT. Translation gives CASSGDSHTEAFF.

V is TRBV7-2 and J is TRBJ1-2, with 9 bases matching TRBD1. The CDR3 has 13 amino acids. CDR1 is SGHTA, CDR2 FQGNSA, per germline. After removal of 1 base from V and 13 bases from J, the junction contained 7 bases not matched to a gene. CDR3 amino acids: CASSLEQGAIGTF. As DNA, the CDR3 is TGTGCCAGCAGCTTAGAACAGGGGGCGATCGGCACCTTC.

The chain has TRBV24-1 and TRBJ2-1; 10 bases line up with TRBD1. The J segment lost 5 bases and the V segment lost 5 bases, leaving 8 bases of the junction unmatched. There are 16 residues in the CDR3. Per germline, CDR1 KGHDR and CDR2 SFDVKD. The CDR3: CATSAADRGLNNEQFF. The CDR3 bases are TGTGCCACCAGTGCCGCCGACAGGGGGCTTAACAATGAGCAGTTCTTC.

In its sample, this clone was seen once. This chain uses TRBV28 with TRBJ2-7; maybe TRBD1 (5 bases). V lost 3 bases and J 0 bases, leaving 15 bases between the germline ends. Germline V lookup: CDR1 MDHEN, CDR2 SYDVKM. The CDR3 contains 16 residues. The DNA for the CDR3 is TGTGCCAGCAGTTTTAATGGCAGGGATCCCTCCTACGAGCAGTACTTC. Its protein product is CASSFNGRDPSYEQYF.

This chain's CDR3 is CASSQEAGGRIEQYF. As DNA, the CDR3 is TGCGCCAGCAGCCAAGAGGCCGGGGGGCGAATCGAGCAGTACTTC. The chain recombines TRBV4-1 with TRBJ2-7, with D possibly TRBD2 on 7 matching bases. V dropped 0 bases and J dropped 6 bases, with 15 bases sitting between them. The CDR3 has 15 residues. In germline, CDR1 is MGHRA, CDR2 YSYEKL.

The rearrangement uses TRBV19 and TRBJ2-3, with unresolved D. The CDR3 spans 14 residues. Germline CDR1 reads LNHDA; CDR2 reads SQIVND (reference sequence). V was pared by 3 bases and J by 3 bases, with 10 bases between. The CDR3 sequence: CASSMWVRTDTQYF. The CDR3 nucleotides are TGTGCCAGTAGTATGTGGGTAAGGACAGATACGCAGTATTTT.

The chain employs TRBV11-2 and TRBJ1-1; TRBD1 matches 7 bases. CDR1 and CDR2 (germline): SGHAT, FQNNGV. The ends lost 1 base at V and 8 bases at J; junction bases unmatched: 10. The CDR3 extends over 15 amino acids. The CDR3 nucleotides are TGTGCCAGCAGCTTAGCTACAGGGGCGGAGTCAGAAGCTTTCTTT. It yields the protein CASSLATGAESEAFF.

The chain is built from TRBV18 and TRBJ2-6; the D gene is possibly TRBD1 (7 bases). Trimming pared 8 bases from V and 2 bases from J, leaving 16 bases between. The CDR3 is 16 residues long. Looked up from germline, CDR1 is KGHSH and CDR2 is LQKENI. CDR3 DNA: TGTGCCAGCCTCTCTAGCAGGGGGGCTGGGGCCAACGTCCTGACTTTC. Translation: CASLSSRGAGANVLTF.

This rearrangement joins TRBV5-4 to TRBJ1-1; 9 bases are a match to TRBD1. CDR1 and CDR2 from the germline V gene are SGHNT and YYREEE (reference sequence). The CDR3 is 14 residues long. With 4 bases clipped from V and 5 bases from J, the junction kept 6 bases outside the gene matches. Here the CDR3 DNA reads TGTGCCAGCAGCCCGGACAGGGGAAGGACTGAAGCTTTCTTT. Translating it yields CASSPDRGRTEAFF.

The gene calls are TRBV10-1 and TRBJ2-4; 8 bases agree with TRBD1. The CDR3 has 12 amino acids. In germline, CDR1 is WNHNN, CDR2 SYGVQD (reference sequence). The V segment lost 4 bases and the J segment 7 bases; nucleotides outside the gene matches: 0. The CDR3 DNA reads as TGCGCCAGCAGTGGACAGGGGAACATTCAGTACTTC. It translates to CASSGQGNIQYF.